This passage covers 19 T cell receptor beta chains from one sample sequenced in a study of beta chain features in type 1 diabetes. Of the isolated RNA, all was reverse transcribed, and so the sequenced material was expressed TCRB transcripts. Generated by immunoSEQ multiplex PCR, the TCRdb table keeps only in-frame clones and is missing some. Here the sample spans approximately 340,000 clones, around 16% being singletons. Sequencing input: naive CD4+ T cells from blood. Source of these receptors: a woman under 30 in good health.

This clone was counted a few times. The chain has TRBV2 and TRBJ2-7; perhaps TRBD1 as D (6 bases). With 5 bases removed from V and 2 bases from J, the gap between germline ends came to 22 bases. The CDR3 is 17 residues long. Germline V gives CDR1 SNHLY, CDR2 FYNNEI. The CDR3 is CASSLGLTGPTPYEQYF. As DNA, the CDR3 is TGTGCCAGCAGTCTCGGGCTCACAGGGCCAACTCCCTACGAGCAGTACTTC.

The J gene is TRBJ2-3, the V gene TRBV28; TRBD2 might be the D (5 bases). The CDR3 is 16 amino acids. Germline CDR1 is MDHEN and CDR2 is SYDVKM. V gave up 2 bases and J gave up 0 bases, with 12 bases separating them. In DNA form, the CDR3 reads TGTGCCAGCAGTTTACGGGAAGGGTACAGCACAGATACGCAGTATTTT. Translating it yields CASSLREGYSTDTQYF.

This clone was counted only a few times. The rearrangement uses TRBV4-1 and TRBJ2-2, with TRBD1 as a possible D gene (5 bases). There are 16 residues in the CDR3. V was clipped by 4 bases and J by 5 bases, with 17 bases between them. CDR1 is MGHRA, CDR2 YSYEKL, per germline. This CDR3 reads CASSPTSPYRTGELFF. The CDR3 DNA sequence: TGCGCCAGCAGCCCCACTTCTCCCTACAGGACCGGGGAGCTGTTTTTT.

The chain recombines TRBV7-2 with TRBJ2-3, with 9 bases matching TRBD2. Germline lookup yields CDR1 SGHTA and CDR2 FQGNSA. There are 17 residues in the CDR3. Trimming removed 5 bases from V and 0 bases from J; junction bases left unmatched: 9. The CDR3, as DNA: TGTGCCAGCAGCGCCATAGCGGGAGTCTCTAGCACAGATACGCAGTATTTT. It yields the protein CASSAIAGVSSTDTQYF.

The rearrangement joins TRBV4-2 to TRBJ1-5; 8 bases map to TRBD1. CDR3 length: 14 amino acids. CDR1 LGHNA and CDR2 YNFKEQ come from the germline V gene. V was clipped by 4 bases and J by 7 bases; unmatched bases: 6. CDR3: CASSPGQGSQPQHF. CDR3 sequence (DNA): TGTGCCAGCAGCCCCGGACAGGGAAGCCAGCCCCAGCATTTT.

Only a few counts were recorded for this clone. This chain uses TRBV6-1 with TRBJ1-1, with TRBD1 matching over 8 bases. The V gene's germline CDR1 is MNHNS and CDR2 SASEGT. The CDR3 runs 13 residues. V shed 6 bases and J 4 bases; nucleotides not matched to a gene: 4. The CDR3 is CASSRGPGTEAFF. CDR3 in DNA: TGTGCCAGCAGCAGGGGGCCTGGCACTGAAGCTTTCTTT.

The rearrangement links TRBV5-4 to TRBJ2-2; tentative D call: TRBD1 (7 bases). Germline V gives CDR1 SGHNT, CDR2 YYREEE (reference sequence). The CDR3 totals 16 residues. Deletions cut 2 bases from V and 3 bases from J, with 14 bases between. The DNA of the CDR3 is TGTGCCAGCAGCTTCGGCAGGGGGGCGGACACCGGGGAGCTGTTTTTT. It specifies CASSFGRGADTGELFF.

This clone has just a few counts. The chain couples TRBV27 to TRBJ2-1; weak D call: TRBD2 (5 bases). Germline CDR1 MNHEY, CDR2 SMNVEV (reference sequence). The CDR3 is 16 amino acids. Trimming pared 0 bases from V and 8 bases from J, leaving 17 bases between. The CDR3 reads CASSLSRVLLRYEQFF. CDR3 DNA sequence: TGTGCCAGCAGTTTATCGAGGGTTTTATTGCGGTATGAGCAGTTCTTC.

This chain connects TRBV2 to TRBJ1-2; TRBD1 matches 9 bases. Germline V gene sequence: CDR1 SNHLY, CDR2 FYNNEI. This CDR3 is 14 amino acids long. The V gene end was trimmed by 5 bases and the J gene end by 4 bases; junction bases not matched to a gene: 5. CDR3 coding DNA: TGTGCCAGCAGTAGACAGGGGGAAGTCTATGGCTACACCTTC. Encoded protein: CASSRQGEVYGYTF.

This clone has just a few counts. The chain recombines TRBV29-1 with TRBJ1-1; 10 bases map to TRBD1. In germline, CDR1 is SQVTM, CDR2 ANQGSEA. After removal of 6 bases from V and 8 bases from J, the junction contained 12 bases not matched to a gene. The length of the CDR3 is 14 residues. CDR3 loop: CSVKDRGKLLEAFF. CDR3 coding DNA: TGCAGCGTCAAGGACAGGGGGAAATTGCTGGAAGCTTTCTTT.

The rearrangement uses TRBV5-4 and TRBJ1-2; 7 bases line up with TRBD1. Germline V gene lookup returns CDR1 SGHNT and CDR2 YYREEE (reference sequence). The V segment lost 4 bases and the J segment 3 bases; nucleotides outside the gene matches: 12. The CDR3 has 16 residues. The CDR3 loop reads CASSRGGTVIYYGYTF. The CDR3 DNA is TGTGCCAGCAGCCGAGGGGGGACAGTTATTTACTATGGCTACACCTTC.

This clone turned up a few times. The rearrangement links TRBV11-3 to TRBJ2-1; 15 nucleotides agree with TRBD2. The V gene's germline CDR1 is SGHNT and CDR2 YENEEA. CDR3 length equals 16 residues. V trimming: 5 bases; J trimming: 5 bases; junction bases outside the gene matches: 4. The CDR3 sequence: CASSPGTSGRNNEQFF. The DNA of the CDR3 is TGTGCCAGCAGCCCGGGGACTAGCGGGAGGAACAATGAGCAGTTCTTC.

This sequence joins TRBV9 and TRBJ2-5; 10 bases map to TRBD2. The germline gives CDR1 SGDLS, CDR2 YYNGEE. J lost 5 bases, V lost 0 bases, and 13 bases had no gene match. The length of the CDR3 is 18 residues. Here the CDR3 DNA reads TGTGCCAGCAGCGTAGATTCAGCGGGAGGGCCGGAGGGGGAGACCCAGTACTTC. Protein sequence: CASSVDSAGGPEGETQYF.

This chain joins TRBV7-8 and TRBJ2-1, with TRBD1 as a possible D gene (5 bases). Germline V CDR1 and CDR2: SGHVS, FQNEAQ. The CDR3 is 15 residues long. V was clipped by 4 bases and J by 2 bases, with 12 bases between them. The CDR3 reads CASSSRERTYNEQFF. CDR3 in DNA: TGTGCCAGCAGCTCCAGGGAAAGGACCTACAATGAGCAGTTCTTC. The complete variable domain, with remaining parts taken from reference TRBV7-8 and TRBJ2-1, reads GAGVSQSPRYKVAKRGQDVALRCDPISGHVSLFWYQQALGQGPEFLTYFQNEAQLDKSGLPSDRFFAERPEGSVSTLKIQRTQQEDSAVYLCASSSRERTYNEQFFGPGTRLTVL.

The CDR3 protein is CASSYSRANTEAFF. The DNA for the CDR3 is TGTGCCAGCAGTTACTCGCGGGCGAACACTGAAGCTTTCTTT. This rearrangement joins TRBV6-6 to TRBJ1-1, with unresolved D. Trimming pared 0 bases from V and 1 base from J, leaving 6 bases between. Germline V lookup: CDR1 MNHNY, CDR2 SVGAGI (reference sequence). This CDR3 is 14 amino acids long.

The chain recombines TRBV9 with TRBJ2-4; 8 nucleotides line up with TRBD1. The CDR3 covers 14 residues. Germline lookup yields CDR1 SGDLS and CDR2 YYNGEE. The V and J ends lost 2 bases and 7 bases, in that order; junction bases with no gene match: 5. The DNA for the CDR3 is TGTGCCAGCAGCGTTGACAGGGGCTATAACATTCAGTACTTC. This sequence encodes CASSVDRGYNIQYF.

The chain combines TRBV30 with TRBJ2-1; D not resolved. Germline values: CDR1 GTSNPN, CDR2 SVGIG (reference sequence). V lost 4 bases to trimming and J lost 8 bases, with 9 bases between them. The CDR3 consists of 11 residues. The CDR3 DNA reads TGTGCCTGGACAAATTTTGATGAGCAGTTCTTC. It codes for CAWTNFDEQFF.

This clone was observed a few times. The chain couples TRBV28 to TRBJ2-4; 8 nucleotides match TRBD1. The CDR3 has 14 amino acids. The germline gives CDR1 MDHEN, CDR2 SYDVKM. J gave up 5 bases and V 1 base, and 1 base lay outside the gene matches. The DNA of the CDR3 is TGTGCCAGCAGTTTATCGGGACAGGAAAACATTCAGTACTTC. Its translation is CASSLSGQENIQYF.

This clone was found a few times. The V call is TRBV18, the J call TRBJ2-2, with D maybe TRBD1 (6 bases). V was clipped by 2 bases and J by 0 bases, with 7 bases between them. The CDR3 has 15 amino acids. Germline-derived CDR1 and CDR2 are KGHSH and LQKENI. The CDR3 reads CASSPGQSNTGELFF. CDR3 nucleotide sequence: TGTGCCAGCTCACCAGGACAGTCGAACACCGGGGAGCTGTTTTTT.